Presented here are 23 T cell receptor beta chains from one specimen sequenced in a study of beta chain features in type 1 diabetes. TCRB transcripts that were expressed got sequenced, as all of the isolated RNA had been reverse transcribed. Profiled with immunoSEQ multiplex PCR; TCRdb holds only in-frame clones, not every one. The sample holds 200,000 to 250,000 clones; around 9.9% are singletons and the top ten take approximately 1.3%. The sample was central memory CD4+ T cells from blood. These receptors were collected from a man younger than 35 in good health.

This clone was seen only a few times. V is TRBV19 and J is TRBJ1-2; D perhaps matches TRBD1 (5 bases). The length of the CDR3 is 16 residues. Germline CDR1 LNHDA, CDR2 SQIVND (reference sequence). V gave up 5 bases and J gave up 8 bases, with 24 bases separating them. CDR3 residues: CASSPRRPGLAEGYTF. The CDR3 DNA sequence: TGTGCCAGTAGTCCACGCCGTCCGGGACTCGCCGAGGGCTACACCTTC.

This chain connects TRBV5-1 to TRBJ2-5; D is undetermined. The CDR3 covers 14 residues. V was cut by 1 base and J by 2 bases, with 9 bases left in between. Germline assignment: CDR1 SGHRS and CDR2 YFSETQ. In DNA form, the CDR3 reads TGCGCCAGCAGCTTGCGTATCAGGCAAGAGACCCAGTACTTC. It yields the protein CASSLRIRQETQYF.

This clone has at least ten counts. This chain uses TRBV7-9 with TRBJ1-4; weak D call: TRBD1 (5 bases). The CDR3 sequence is 13 residues long. V was shortened by 7 bases and J by 5 bases, with 11 bases between the two germline ends. The germline CDR1 and CDR2 sequences are SEHNR and FQNEAQ (reference sequence). The chain's CDR3 is CASTNRGNEKLFF. CDR3 nucleotides: TGTGCCAGCACCAACCGGGGGAATGAAAAACTGTTTTTT.

This clone has more than one count but fewer than ten. The chain combines TRBV18 with TRBJ2-7; 13 nucleotides align to TRBD2. Germline trimming cut 3 bases from V and 2 bases from J; bases unmatched to any gene: 1. In germline, CDR1 is KGHSH, CDR2 LQKENI. The CDR3 covers 15 residues. The CDR3 DNA sequence: TGTGCCAGCTCACCCACTAGCGGGAGGGCCTACGAGCAGTACTTC. The encoded protein is CASSPTSGRAYEQYF.

This clone was found many times. The chain links TRBV7-2 to TRBJ2-4; either TRBD1 or TRBD2 may supply D (5 bases each). The CDR3 covers 17 residues. Germline V lookup: CDR1 SGHTA, CDR2 FQGNSA. V was shortened by 1 base and J by 7 bases, with 20 bases between the two germline ends. The CDR3 loop is CASSLVYPGRRANIQYF. CDR3 DNA: TGTGCCAGCAGCTTAGTCTATCCGGGGCGAAGGGCCAACATTCAGTACTTC.

This clone has just a few counts. The chain carries TRBV4-1 and TRBJ2-4, with D perhaps matching TRBD1 (6 bases). V lost 6 bases and J lost 1, with 13 bases in between. The CDR3 is 15 residues long. Per germline, CDR1 MGHRA and CDR2 YSYEKL. In nucleotides, the CDR3 is TGCGCCAGCAGTAACAGGGTGGGGGCCAAAAACATTCAGTACTTC. It is translated as CASSNRVGAKNIQYF.

The chain employs TRBV29-1 and TRBJ2-7, with D possibly being TRBD2 (6 bases). The V gene's germline CDR1 is SQVTM and CDR2 ANQGSEA. The CDR3 loop spans 16 amino acids. V lost 1 base and J 1 base, leaving 17 bases between the germline ends. CDR3 loop: CSVEGLIAAPSYEQYF. The CDR3 coding sequence is TGCAGCGTTGAAGGCCTAATAGCGGCCCCATCCTACGAGCAGTACTTC.

The genes are TRBV9 and TRBJ2-5; 14 bases align to TRBD2. Germline CDR1 SGDLS, CDR2 YYNGEE. This CDR3 comprises 16 residues. V lost 4 bases to trimming and J lost 4 bases; unmatched junction nucleotides: 6. The CDR3 here is CASSKTSGRARETQYF. The CDR3 coding sequence is TGTGCCAGCAGCAAGACTAGCGGGAGGGCCCGAGAGACCCAGTACTTC.

This clone was detected a few times. This chain uses TRBV2 with TRBJ2-3; D ambiguous. The CDR3 runs 14 residues. V lost 4 bases to trimming and J lost 0 bases, with 8 bases between them. Germline lookup yields CDR1 SNHLY and CDR2 FYNNEI. The CDR3 region is CASSASSSTDTQYF. The CDR3, as DNA: TGTGCCAGCAGTGCCTCTTCTAGCACAGATACGCAGTATTTT.

This rearrangement joins TRBV19 to TRBJ2-2, with 7 bases that match TRBD2. The CDR3 has 15 residues. The V gene's germline CDR1 is LNHDA and CDR2 SQIVND (reference sequence). Trimming cost V 5 bases and J 4 bases; bases outside gene matches: 7. The CDR3 here is CASSSTGLFTGELFF. The DNA for the CDR3 is TGTGCCAGTAGTTCTACGGGACTATTCACCGGGGAGCTGTTTTTT.

In this sample, this clone turned up a few times. The rearrangement joins TRBV10-3 to TRBJ2-6; D unclear. Germline V gene sequence: CDR1 ENHRY, CDR2 SYGVKD. Trimming stripped 5 bases from V and 0 bases from J, with 14 bases between. The CDR3 consists of 17 residues. The CDR3 reads CAISRSATSSGANVLTF. DNA of the CDR3: TGTGCCATCAGTCGGTCAGCCACGAGCTCTGGGGCCAACGTCCTGACTTTC.

The chain links TRBV30 to TRBJ1-3; 11 nucleotides align to TRBD1. CDR1 and CDR2 (germline): GTSNPN, SVGIG (reference sequence). V was pared by 6 bases and J by 3 bases, with 10 bases of the junction left unmatched. The CDR3 runs 16 residues. The CDR3 reads CACRGTGGNGGNTIYF. The CDR3 DNA follows: TGTGCCTGCCGCGGGACAGGGGGTAACGGTGGAAACACCATATATTTT.

The chain is built from TRBV6-5 and TRBJ2-1; 7 bases are a match to TRBD2. The trim removed 6 bases at V and 10 bases at J, leaving 6 bases unmatched. This CDR3 comprises 12 residues. Germline V gene lookup returns CDR1 MNHEY and CDR2 SVGAGI. The CDR3 DNA reads TGTGCCAGCAGCTCAACTAGCGAGGAGCAGTTCTTC. It encodes CASSSTSEEQFF.

The gene calls are TRBV5-1 and TRBJ2-3; D might be TRBD2 (6 bases). The CDR3 is 13 amino acids. CDR1 and CDR2 from the germline V gene are SGHRS and YFSETQ. V was trimmed by 4 bases and J by 5 bases, leaving 11 bases between them. This CDR3 reads CASSPLGGDTQYF. The CDR3, as DNA: TGCGCCAGCAGCCCCCTGGGGGGAGATACGCAGTATTTT.

This clone has more than one count but fewer than ten. The chain joins TRBV30 to TRBJ1-5, with D perhaps matching TRBD1 (5 bases). Germline V gene lookup returns CDR1 GTSNPN and CDR2 SVGIG (reference sequence). Trimming shortened V by 3 bases and J by 3 bases, and 9 bases separated the two germline ends. The CDR3 spans 13 residues. The chain's CDR3 is CAWSEGFNQPQHF. DNA for the CDR3: TGTGCCTGGAGCGAGGGGTTCAATCAGCCCCAGCATTTT.

The chain combines TRBV29-1 with TRBJ2-5; D unresolved. The CDR3 sequence is 12 residues long. Germline values: CDR1 SQVTM, CDR2 ANQGSEA. Trimming removed 7 bases at V and 5 bases at J, with 14 bases between. Here the CDR3 reads CSAVLGWETQYF. In nucleotides, the CDR3 is TGCAGCGCCGTTTTGGGGTGGGAGACCCAGTACTTC.

This clone has a handful of counts. In the same sample, other DNA sequences code for this CDR3. The J gene is TRBJ2-5, the V gene TRBV2, with unresolved D. V lost 3 bases to trimming and J lost 4 bases, with 12 bases between them. In germline, CDR1 is SNHLY, CDR2 FYNNEI. CDR3 length: 14 amino acids. The CDR3 sequence is CASSELVPGETQYF. The CDR3 DNA reads TGTGCCAGCAGTGAGTTGGTGCCTGGAGAGACCCAGTACTTC.

V gene TRBV29-1 combines with J gene TRBJ2-5; 7 bases agree with TRBD2. Germline trimming cut 4 bases from V and 5 bases from J; bases unmatched to any gene: 7. The CDR3 length is 13 residues. CDR1 and CDR2 (germline): SQVTM, ANQGSEA. The CDR3 is CSVGPGGGETQYF. The CDR3 DNA reads as TGCAGCGTTGGCCCGGGGGGAGGGGAGACCCAGTACTTC.

This chain uses TRBV4-1 with TRBJ2-7; possibly TRBD1 for D (6 bases). Germline loops: CDR1 MGHRA, CDR2 YSYEKL. The CDR3 runs 15 residues. V was clipped by 0 bases and J by 7 bases, with 16 bases between them. CDR3 sequence (DNA): TGCGCCAGCAGCCAAGATGTCGGTCTGAGGGGGGAGCAGTACTTC. Its protein product is CASSQDVGLRGEQYF.

The chain has TRBV28 and TRBJ2-3; no firm D call. The CDR3 is 14 residues long. Per germline, CDR1 MDHEN and CDR2 SYDVKM. The ends were cut back, 6 bases at V and 2 bases at J, with 12 bases in the middle. CDR3 DNA: TGTGCCAGCAGCTGGGGTTATCTCACAGATACGCAGTATTTT. Translating gives CASSWGYLTDTQYF.

This clone has more than one count but fewer than ten. The rearrangement uses TRBV5-1 and TRBJ2-1, with TRBD2 identical over 10 bases. V was clipped by 2 bases and J by 7 bases; unmatched bases: 3. CDR3 length: 14 amino acids. Germline V lookup: CDR1 SGHRS, CDR2 YFSETQ. The CDR3: CASSFLAGVNEQFF. In DNA, the CDR3 is TGCGCCAGCAGCTTCCTAGCGGGAGTGAATGAGCAGTTCTTC. Combining the CDR3 with reference TRBV5-1 and TRBJ2-1 gives the whole variable domain KAGVTQTPRYLIKTRGQQVTLSCSPISGHRSVSWYQQTPGQGLQFLFEYFSETQRNKGNFPGRFSGRQFSNSRSEMNVSTLELGDSALYLCASSFLAGVNEQFFGPGTRLTVL.

The V call is TRBV5-1, the J call TRBJ2-2; 13 bases align to TRBD2. The CDR3 consists of 15 residues. CDR1 SGHRS and CDR2 YFSETQ come from the germline V gene. Trimming cost V 0 bases and J 7 bases; bases outside gene matches: 0. The CDR3 coding sequence is TGCGCCAGCAGCTTGGGGACTAGCGGGAGCGGGGAGCTGTTTTTT. Encoded protein: CASSLGTSGSGELFF. The complete variable domain, with remaining parts taken from reference TRBV5-1 and TRBJ2-2, reads KAGVTQTPRYLIKTRGQQVTLSCSPISGHRSVSWYQQTPGQGLQFLFEYFSETQRNKGNFPGRFSGRQFSNSRSEMNVSTLELGDSALYLCASSLGTSGSGELFFGEGSRLTVL.

The chain carries TRBV14 and TRBJ2-3; TRBD2 is a possible D gene (6 bases). The CDR3 is 14 amino acids. Germline V gives CDR1 SGHDN, CDR2 FVKESK. V dropped 3 bases and J dropped 5 bases, with 12 bases sitting between them. Written as DNA, the CDR3 is TGTGCCAGCAGCCACCTGGCGGGGCTAGATACGCAGTATTTT. Its protein is CASSHLAGLDTQYF.